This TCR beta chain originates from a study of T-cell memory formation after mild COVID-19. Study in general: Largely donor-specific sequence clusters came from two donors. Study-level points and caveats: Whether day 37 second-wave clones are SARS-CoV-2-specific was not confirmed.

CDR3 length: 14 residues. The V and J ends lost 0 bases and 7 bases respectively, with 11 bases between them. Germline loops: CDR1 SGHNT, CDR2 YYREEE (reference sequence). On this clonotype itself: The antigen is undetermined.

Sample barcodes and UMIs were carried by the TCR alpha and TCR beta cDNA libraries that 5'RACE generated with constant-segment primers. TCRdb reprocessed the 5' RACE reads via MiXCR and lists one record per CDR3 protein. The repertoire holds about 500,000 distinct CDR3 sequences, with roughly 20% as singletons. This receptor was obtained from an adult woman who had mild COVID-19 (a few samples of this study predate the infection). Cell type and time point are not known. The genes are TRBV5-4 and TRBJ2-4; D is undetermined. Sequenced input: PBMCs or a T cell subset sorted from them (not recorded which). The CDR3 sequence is CASSLDLMVNIQYF. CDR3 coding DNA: TGTGCCAGCAGCTTGGACTTAATGGTGAACATTCAGTACTTC.